Sequencing of this T cell receptor beta chain was carried out in a study of shared clonotypes between healthy human individuals. V was pared by 7 bases and J by 1 base, with 13 bases between. The CDR3 runs to 13 residues. CDR1 and CDR2 (germline): SQVTM, ANQGSEA. Clones were read by immunoSEQ multiplex PCR, and TCRdb kept only the in-frame ones, dropping some. The table shows about 480,000 clones, with roughly 79% occurring only once. V usage is TRBV29-1 and J usage is TRBJ1-1; possible D gene TRBD1, 5 bases. The sequenced sample consisted of PBMCs. This TCR was sampled from a middle-aged woman in good health. Some clones in this sample may be carry-over from other donors' samples. The CDR3 protein is CSAKQDPNTEAFF. The CDR3 DNA sequence: TGCAGCGCCAAACAGGACCCGAACACTGAAGCTTTCTTT.